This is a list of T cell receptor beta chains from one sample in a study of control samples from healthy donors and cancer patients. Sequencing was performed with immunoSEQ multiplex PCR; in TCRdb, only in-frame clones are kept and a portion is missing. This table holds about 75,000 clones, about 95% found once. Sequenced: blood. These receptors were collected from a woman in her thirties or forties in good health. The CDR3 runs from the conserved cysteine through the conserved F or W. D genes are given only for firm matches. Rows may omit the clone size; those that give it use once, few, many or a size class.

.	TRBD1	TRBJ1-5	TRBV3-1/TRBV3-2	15	TGTGCCAGCAGCCAAGACGGGACAGGGGGTCAGCCCCAGCATTTT	CASSQDGTGGQPQHF
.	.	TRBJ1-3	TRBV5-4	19	TGTGCCAGCAGTTCGAGGGGTCAGGGGCCCGTATTTTCTGGAAACACCATATATTTT	CASSSRGQGPVFSGNTIYF
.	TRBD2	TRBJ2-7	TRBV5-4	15	TGTGCCAGCACGACCGGACTAGCGGGAAACTACGAGCAGTACTTC	CASTTGLAGNYEQYF
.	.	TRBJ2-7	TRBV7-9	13	TGTGCCAGCAGCTTAGTGGAGGGTGGCGAGCAGTACTTC	CASSLVEGGEQYF
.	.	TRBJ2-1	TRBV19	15	TGTGCCAGTAGGAGGGGATCGGGGGCGTACAATGAGCAGTTCTTC	CASRRGSGAYNEQFF
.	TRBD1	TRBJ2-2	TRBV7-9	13	TGTGCCAGCAGCCCCGGGACAGACGGGGAGCTGTTTTTT	CASSPGTDGELFF
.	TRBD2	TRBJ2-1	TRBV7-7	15	TGTGCCAGCAGCCGACTAGCGGGAGGAGGCAATGAGCAGTTCTTC	CASSRLAGGGNEQFF
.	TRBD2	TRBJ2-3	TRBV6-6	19	TGTGCCAGCAGTCGACTAGCGGGGGAGTACACGACTAGCACAGATACGCAGTATTTT	CASSRLAGEYTTSTDTQYF
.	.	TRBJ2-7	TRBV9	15	TGTGCCAGCAGCGTAGAGTTGGGGACTCGTGGCGAGCAGTACTTC	CASSVELGTRGEQYF
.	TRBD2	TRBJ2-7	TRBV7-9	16	TGTGCCAGCAGCTTAGCGACGACTAGCGGGAGACGCGAGCAGTACTTC	CASSLATTSGRREQYF
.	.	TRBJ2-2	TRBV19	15	TGTGCCAGTAGTATAGATCACCCGAACACCGGGGAGCTGTTTTTT	CASSIDHPNTGELFF
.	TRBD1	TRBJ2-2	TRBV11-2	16	TGTGCCAGCAGCTCGATTACAGGGGGCGCGACCGGGGAGCTGTTTTTT	CASSSITGGATGELFF
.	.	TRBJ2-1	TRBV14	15	TGTGCCAGCAGCCCCCTAGGGGTGTCCTACAATGAGCAGTTCTTC	CASSPLGVSYNEQFF
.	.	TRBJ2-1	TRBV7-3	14	TGTGCCAGCAGCTTCGGGTCACAGGGCAATGAGCAGTTCTTC	CASSFGSQGNEQFF
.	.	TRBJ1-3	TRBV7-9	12	TGTGCCAGCTGGACAGATGGAAACACCATATATTTT	CASWTDGNTIYF
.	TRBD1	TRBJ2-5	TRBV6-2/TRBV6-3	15	TGTGCCAGCAGCCGCGGGGACAGGGAGTGGGAGACCCAGTACTTC	CASSRGDREWETQYF
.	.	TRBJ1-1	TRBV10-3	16	TGTGCCATCAGTGAGTCCAGTTCACGGACGAACACTGAAGCTTTCTTT	CAISESSSRTNTEAFF
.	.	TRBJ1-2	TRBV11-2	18	TGTGCCAGCAGCCCAGGGCCGGCCGGCTCCAAATCTAACTATGGCTACACCTTC	CASSPGPAGSKSNYGYTF
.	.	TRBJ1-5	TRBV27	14	TGTGCCACCCGGCCCCGTTGGGACAATCAGCCCCAGCATTTT	CATRPRWDNQPQHF
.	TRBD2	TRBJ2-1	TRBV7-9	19	TGTGCCAGCAGCCCACGGACTAGCGGGGGGGGTAGCTCCTACAATGAGCAGTTCTTC	CASSPRTSGGGSSYNEQFF
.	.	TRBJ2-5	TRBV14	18	TGTGCCAGCAGCCTCTCGGTGGAAACGGGACTTTACCAAGAGACCCAGTACTTC	CASSLSVETGLYQETQYF
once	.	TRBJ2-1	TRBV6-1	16	TGTGCCAGCAATCAAGCGGGCCCTACAGTTTACAATGAGCAGTTCTTC	CASNQAGPTVYNEQFF
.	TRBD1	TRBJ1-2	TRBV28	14	TGTGCCAGCAGCAAGGGGACAGGGATCTATGGCTACACCTTC	CASSKGTGIYGYTF
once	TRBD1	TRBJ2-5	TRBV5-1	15	TGCGCCAGCAGCCCGACGGGACAGCTTCAAGAGACCCAGTACTTC	CASSPTGQLQETQYF
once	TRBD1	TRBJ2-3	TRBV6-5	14	TGTGCCAGCAGGGACAGGGGATACACAGATACGCAGTATTTT	CASRDRGYTDTQYF
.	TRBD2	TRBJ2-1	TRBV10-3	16	TGTGCCATCAGTGAGTCGATCCCGGGAGGGGACAATGAGCAGTTCTTC	CAISESIPGGDNEQFF
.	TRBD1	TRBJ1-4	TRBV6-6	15	TGTGCCAGCACCCTAGGGGACAGGGGAGGAGAAAAACTGTTTTTT	CASTLGDRGGEKLFF
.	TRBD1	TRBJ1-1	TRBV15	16	TGTGCCACCAGCAGAGATAGGGGTCGCAGGGGGACTGAAGCTTTCTTT	CATSRDRGRRGTEAFF
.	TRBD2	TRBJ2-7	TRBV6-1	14	TGTGCCAGCAGTGATGCTAGCGGGGACGTGGAGCAGTACTTC	CASSDASGDVEQYF
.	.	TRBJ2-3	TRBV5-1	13	TGCGCCAGCAGCTTCGACAGACCAGATACGCAGTATTTT	CASSFDRPDTQYF
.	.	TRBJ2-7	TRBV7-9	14	TGTGCCAGCACCCTGACAGTTACTTCCTACGAGCAGTACTTC	CASTLTVTSYEQYF
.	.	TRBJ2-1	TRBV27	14	TGTGCCAGCAGGACCACCCGGGGGTACAATGAGCAGTTCTTC	CASRTTRGYNEQFF
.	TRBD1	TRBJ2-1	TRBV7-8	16	TGTGCCAGCAGCCCCCGGGGCGCAGGGGGATACAATGAGCAGTTCTTC	CASSPRGAGGYNEQFF
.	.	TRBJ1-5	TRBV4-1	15	TGCGCCAGCAGCCAAGATCAAACAGAGAATCAGCCCCAGCATTTT	CASSQDQTENQPQHF
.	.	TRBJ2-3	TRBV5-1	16	TGCGCCAGCAGCCGAGGAACGACAGCCAGCACAGATACGCAGTATTTT	CASSRGTTASTDTQYF
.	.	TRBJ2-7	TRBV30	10	TGTGCCTCAGGGATTTACGAGCAGTACTTC	CASGIYEQYF
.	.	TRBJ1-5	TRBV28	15	TGTGCCAGCACTCGGGGGGGAGGTACGGGTCAGCCCCAGCATTTT	CASTRGGGTGQPQHF
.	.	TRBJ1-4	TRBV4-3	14	TGCGCCAGCAGCCAAGATGCCAGTTATGAAAAACTGTTTTTT	CASSQDASYEKLFF
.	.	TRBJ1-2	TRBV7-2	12	TGTGCCAGCAGCTTAGGGCCCTATGGCTACACCTTC	CASSLGPYGYTF
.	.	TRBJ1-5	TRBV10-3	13	TGTGCCATCAGTGAGGTGGGGGATCAGCCCCAGCATTTT	CAISEVGDQPQHF
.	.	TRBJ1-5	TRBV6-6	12	TGTGCCAGCGGGAATAGCAATCAGCCCCAGCATTTT	CASGNSNQPQHF
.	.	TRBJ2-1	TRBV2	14	TGTGCTCCCGGAGGGGACCAGCCCTACAATGAGCAGTTCTTC	CAPGGDQPYNEQFF
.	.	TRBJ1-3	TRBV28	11	TGTGCCAGCAGTTTACACGACACCATATATTTT	CASSLHDTIYF